This T cell receptor beta chain emerged from a study of T cells in Graves' hyperthyroidism and ophthalmopathy. About the study: Upon initial diagnosis and before any treatment, peripheral blood was collected.

The investigators amplified TCR beta CDR3 regions from RNA transcripts. A first-round RT-PCR of the TCR CDR3 used the HTBI primer set. TCRdb processed the multiplex PCR reads anew with MiXCR; each CDR3 protein has one entry. The table lists about 300,000 distinct CDR3 sequences, roughly 17% of them singletons. Used for diagnoses were clinical symptoms, serum thyroxine and TRAb, thyroid ultrasound and orbital computed tomography. This TCR was recovered from a man younger than 45 with Graves' hyperthyroidism. The specimen sequenced was blood.

The CDR3 region is CASSQTEGDTQYF. The DNA for the CDR3 is TGTGCCAGCAGCCAAACAGAGGGGGATACGCAGTATTTT. The chain recombines TRBV7-9 with TRBJ2-3; D possibly uses TRBD1 or TRBD2 (5 bases each). Germline V gene lookup returns CDR1 SEHNR and CDR2 FQNEAQ (reference sequence). This CDR3 contains 13 residues. V lost 5 bases and J lost 6, with 12 bases in between.